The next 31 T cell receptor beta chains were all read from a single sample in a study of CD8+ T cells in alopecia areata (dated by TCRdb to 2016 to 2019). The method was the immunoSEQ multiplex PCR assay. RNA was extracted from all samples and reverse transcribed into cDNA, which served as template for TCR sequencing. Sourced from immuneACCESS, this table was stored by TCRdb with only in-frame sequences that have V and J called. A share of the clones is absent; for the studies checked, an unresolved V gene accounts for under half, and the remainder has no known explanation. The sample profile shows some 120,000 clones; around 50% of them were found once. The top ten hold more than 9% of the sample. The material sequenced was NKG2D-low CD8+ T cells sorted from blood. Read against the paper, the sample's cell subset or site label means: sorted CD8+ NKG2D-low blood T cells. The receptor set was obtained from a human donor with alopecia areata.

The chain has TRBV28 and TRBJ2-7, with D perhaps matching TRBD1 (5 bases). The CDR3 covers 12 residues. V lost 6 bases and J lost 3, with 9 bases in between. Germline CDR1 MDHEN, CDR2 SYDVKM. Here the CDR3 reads CASSSDSYEQYF. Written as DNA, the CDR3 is TGTGCCAGCAGCTCCGACAGCTACGAGCAGTACTTC. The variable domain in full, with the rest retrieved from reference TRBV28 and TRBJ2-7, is DVKVTQSSRYLVKRTGEKVFLECVQDMDHENMFWYRQDPGLGLRLIYFSYDVKMKEKGDIPEGYSVSREKKERFSLILESASTNQTSMYLCASSSDSYEQYFGPGTRLTVT.

CDR3 bases: TGTGCCAGCAGTTATCGGGGACAAAACTACGAGCAGTACTTC. Translation gives CASSYRGQNYEQYF. V and J are TRBV6-5 and TRBJ2-7; D possibly corresponds to TRBD1 (6 bases). The CDR3 has 14 amino acids. Germline assignment: CDR1 MNHEY and CDR2 SVGAGI. V lost 3 bases and J 3 bases, leaving 12 bases between the germline ends.

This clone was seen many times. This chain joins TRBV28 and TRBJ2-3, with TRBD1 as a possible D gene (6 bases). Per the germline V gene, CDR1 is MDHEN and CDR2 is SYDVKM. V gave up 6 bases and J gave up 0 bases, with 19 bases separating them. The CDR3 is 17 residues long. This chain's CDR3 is CASSHRYGTSSTDTQYF. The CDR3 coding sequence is TGTGCCAGCAGCCATCGGTACGGGACATCTAGCACAGATACGCAGTATTTT.

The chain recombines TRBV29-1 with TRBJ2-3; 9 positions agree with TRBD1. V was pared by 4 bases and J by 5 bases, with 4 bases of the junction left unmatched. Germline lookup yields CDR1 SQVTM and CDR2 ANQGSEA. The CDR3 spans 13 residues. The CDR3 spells CSVGTGEGDTQYF. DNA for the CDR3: TGCAGCGTTGGGACAGGGGAGGGAGATACGCAGTATTTT.

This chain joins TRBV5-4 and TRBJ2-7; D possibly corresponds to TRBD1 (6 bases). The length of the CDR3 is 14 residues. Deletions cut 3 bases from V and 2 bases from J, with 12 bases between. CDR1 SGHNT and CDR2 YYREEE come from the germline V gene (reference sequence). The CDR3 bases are TGTGCCAGCAGCTCCCGGGACACCCCCTACGAGCAGTACTTC. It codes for CASSSRDTPYEQYF.

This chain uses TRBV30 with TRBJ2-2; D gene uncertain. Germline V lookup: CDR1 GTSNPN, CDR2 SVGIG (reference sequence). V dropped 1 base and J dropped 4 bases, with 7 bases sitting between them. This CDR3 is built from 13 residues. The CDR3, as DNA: TGTGCCTGGAGTGAGATAGCCACCGGGGAGCTGTTTTTT. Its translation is CAWSEIATGELFF.

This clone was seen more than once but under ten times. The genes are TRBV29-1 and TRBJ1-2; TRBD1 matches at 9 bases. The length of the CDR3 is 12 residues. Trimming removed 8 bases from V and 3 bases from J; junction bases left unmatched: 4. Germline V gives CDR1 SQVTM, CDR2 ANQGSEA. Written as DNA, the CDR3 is TGCAGCACGGACAGGGGAGACTATGGCTACACCTTC. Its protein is CSTDRGDYGYTF. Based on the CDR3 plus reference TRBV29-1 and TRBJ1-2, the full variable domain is SAVISQKPSRDICQRGTSLTIQCQVDSQVTMMFWYRQQPGQSLTLIATANQGSEATYESGFVIDKFPISRPNLTFSTLTVSNMSPEDSSIYLCSTDRGDYGYTFGSGTRLTVV.

CDR3: CASSPGGPGTGELFF. CDR3 nucleotides: TGTGCCAGCAGTCCGGGAGGACCAGGCACCGGGGAGCTGTTTTTT. The chain combines TRBV27 with TRBJ2-2, with 7 nucleotides matching TRBD2. This CDR3 spans 15 amino acids. Germline assignment: CDR1 MNHEY and CDR2 SMNVEV (reference sequence). V dropped 5 bases and J dropped 4; count of bases not matched to a gene: 7.

CDR3 nucleotide sequence: TGTGCCAGCAGCGATGGACCGAACACCGGGGAGCTGTTTTTT. Amino acid sequence: CASSDGPNTGELFF. The chain combines TRBV9 with TRBJ2-2; no clear D. The CDR3 loop spans 14 amino acids. V was trimmed by 3 bases and J by 0 bases, leaving 6 bases between them. Germline V lookup: CDR1 SGDLS, CDR2 YYNGEE.

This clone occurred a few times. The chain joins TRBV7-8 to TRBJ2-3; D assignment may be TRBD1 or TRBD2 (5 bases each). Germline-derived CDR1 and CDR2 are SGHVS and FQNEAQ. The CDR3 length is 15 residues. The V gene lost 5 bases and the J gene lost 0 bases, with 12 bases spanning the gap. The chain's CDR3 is CASSIGTASTDTQYF. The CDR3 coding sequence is TGTGCCAGCAGCATCGGGACGGCTAGCACAGATACGCAGTATTTT.

This CDR3 is CAWSPPSDGQETQYF. In nucleotides, the CDR3 is TGTGCCTGGAGCCCTCCCAGCGACGGACAAGAGACCCAGTACTTC. The J gene is TRBJ2-5, the V gene TRBV30; D remains unclear. Germline CDR1 is GTSNPN and CDR2 is SVGIG (reference sequence). V lost 3 bases and J 2 bases, leaving 16 bases between the germline ends. The CDR3 loop spans 15 amino acids.

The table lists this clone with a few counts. CDR3 nucleotides: TGTGCCAGCAGCTTGGACAGCCGCAATCAGCCCCAGCATTTT. Protein product: CASSLDSRNQPQHF. The chain couples TRBV7-9 to TRBJ1-5, with D tentatively TRBD1 (6 bases). CDR3 length equals 14 residues. V was cut by 3 bases and J by 2 bases, with 8 bases left in between. The germline V gene has CDR1 SEHNR and CDR2 FQNEAQ (reference sequence).

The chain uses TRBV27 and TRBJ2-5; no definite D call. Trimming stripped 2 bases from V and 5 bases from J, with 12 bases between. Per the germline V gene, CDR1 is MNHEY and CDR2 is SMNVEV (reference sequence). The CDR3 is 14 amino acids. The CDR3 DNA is TGTGCCAGCAGTTTAACTGGGGTTCTTGAGACCCAGTACTTC. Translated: CASSLTGVLETQYF.

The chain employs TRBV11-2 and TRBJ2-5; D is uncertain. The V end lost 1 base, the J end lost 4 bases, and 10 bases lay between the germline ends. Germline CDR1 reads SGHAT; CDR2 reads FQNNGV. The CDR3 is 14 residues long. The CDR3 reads CASSLVPVGETQYF. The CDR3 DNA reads TGTGCCAGCAGCTTAGTTCCAGTAGGAGAGACCCAGTACTTC.

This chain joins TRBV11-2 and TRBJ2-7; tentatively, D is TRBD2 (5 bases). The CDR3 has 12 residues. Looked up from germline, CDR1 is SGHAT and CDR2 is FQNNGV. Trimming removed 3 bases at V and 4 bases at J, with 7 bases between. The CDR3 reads CASSFTGYEQYF. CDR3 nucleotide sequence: TGTGCCAGCAGCTTTACGGGATACGAGCAGTACTTC.

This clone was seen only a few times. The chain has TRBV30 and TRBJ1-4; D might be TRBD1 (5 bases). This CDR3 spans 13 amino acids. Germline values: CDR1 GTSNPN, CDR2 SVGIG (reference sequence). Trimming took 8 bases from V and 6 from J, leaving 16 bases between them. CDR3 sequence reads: CASSPQGYEKLFF. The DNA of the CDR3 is TGTGCCAGCAGCCCTCAGGGCTATGAAAAACTGTTTTTT.

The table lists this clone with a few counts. The chain's CDR3 is CASSYRGLPTYEQYF. The CDR3 nucleotides are TGTGCCAGCAGTTATAGGGGGCTCCCAACCTACGAGCAGTACTTC. This chain joins TRBV6-5 and TRBJ2-7; 7 nucleotides match TRBD1. V lost 3 bases and J lost 2; bases outside the gene matches: 7. From germline, CDR1 is MNHEY and CDR2 SVGAGI. The CDR3 runs 15 residues.

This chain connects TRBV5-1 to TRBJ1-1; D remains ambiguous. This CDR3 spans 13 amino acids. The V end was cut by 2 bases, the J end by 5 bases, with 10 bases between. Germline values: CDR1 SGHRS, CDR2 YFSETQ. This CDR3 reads CASSFEGGTEAFF. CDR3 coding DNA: TGCGCCAGCAGCTTTGAGGGCGGGACTGAAGCTTTCTTT.

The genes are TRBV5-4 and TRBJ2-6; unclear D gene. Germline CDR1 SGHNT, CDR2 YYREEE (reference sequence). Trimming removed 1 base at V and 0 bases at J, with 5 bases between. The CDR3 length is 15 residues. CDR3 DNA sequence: TGTGCCAGCAGCTTGATCCACTCTGGGGCCAACGTCCTGACTTTC. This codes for CASSLIHSGANVLTF.

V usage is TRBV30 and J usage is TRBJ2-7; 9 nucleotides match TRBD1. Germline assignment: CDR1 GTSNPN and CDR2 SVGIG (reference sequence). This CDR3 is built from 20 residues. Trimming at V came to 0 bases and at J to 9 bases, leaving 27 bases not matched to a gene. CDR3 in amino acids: CAWSVTPLLGGQGFEEAQYF. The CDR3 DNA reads TGTGCCTGGAGTGTAACCCCTCTCCTGGGTGGACAGGGGTTTGAGGAGGCGCAGTACTTC.

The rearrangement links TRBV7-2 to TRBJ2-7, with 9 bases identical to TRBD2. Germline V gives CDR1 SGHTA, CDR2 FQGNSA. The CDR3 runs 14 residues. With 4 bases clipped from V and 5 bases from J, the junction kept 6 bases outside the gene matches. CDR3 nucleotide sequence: TGTGCCAGCAGCTCTATAGCGGGAGAGGACGAGCAGTACTTC. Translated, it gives CASSSIAGEDEQYF.

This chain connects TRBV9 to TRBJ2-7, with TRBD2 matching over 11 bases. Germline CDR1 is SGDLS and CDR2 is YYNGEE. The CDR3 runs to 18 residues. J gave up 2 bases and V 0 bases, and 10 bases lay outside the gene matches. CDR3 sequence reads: CASSVASSGSGRAYEQYF. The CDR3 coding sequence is TGTGCCAGCAGCGTAGCGAGCAGCGGTAGCGGGAGGGCCTACGAGCAGTACTTC. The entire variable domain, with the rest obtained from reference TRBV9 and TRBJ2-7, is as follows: DSGVTQTPKHLITATGQRVTLRCSPRSGDLSVYWYQQSLDQGLQFLIQYYNGEERAKGNILERFSAQQFPDLHSELNLSSLELGDSALYFCASSVASSGSGRAYEQYFGPGTRLTVT.

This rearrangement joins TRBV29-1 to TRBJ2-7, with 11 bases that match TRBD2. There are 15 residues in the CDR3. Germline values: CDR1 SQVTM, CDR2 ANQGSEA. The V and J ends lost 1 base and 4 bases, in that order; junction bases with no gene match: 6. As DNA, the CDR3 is TGCAGCGTTGAAGGGGGGACTAGCGGTACATACGAGCAGTACTTC. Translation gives CSVEGGTSGTYEQYF.

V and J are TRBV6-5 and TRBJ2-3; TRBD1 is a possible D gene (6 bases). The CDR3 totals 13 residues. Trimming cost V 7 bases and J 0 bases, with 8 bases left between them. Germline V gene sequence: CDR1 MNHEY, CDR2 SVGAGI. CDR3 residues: CASTRGSTDTQYF. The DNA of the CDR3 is TGTGCCAGCACCAGGGGTAGCACAGATACGCAGTATTTT.

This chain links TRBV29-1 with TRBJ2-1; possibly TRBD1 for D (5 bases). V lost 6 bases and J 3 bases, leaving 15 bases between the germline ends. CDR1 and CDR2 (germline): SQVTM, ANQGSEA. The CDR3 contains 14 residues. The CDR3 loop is CSVPPTAHYNEQFF. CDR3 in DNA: TGCAGCGTCCCCCCGACAGCGCACTACAATGAGCAGTTCTTC.

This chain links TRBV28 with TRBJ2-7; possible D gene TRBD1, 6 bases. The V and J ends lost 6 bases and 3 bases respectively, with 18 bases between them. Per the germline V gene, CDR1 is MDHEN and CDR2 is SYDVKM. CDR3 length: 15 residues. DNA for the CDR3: TGTGCCAGCAGACCCCGGGACACGAGTTTCTACGAGCAGTACTTC. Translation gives CASRPRDTSFYEQYF.

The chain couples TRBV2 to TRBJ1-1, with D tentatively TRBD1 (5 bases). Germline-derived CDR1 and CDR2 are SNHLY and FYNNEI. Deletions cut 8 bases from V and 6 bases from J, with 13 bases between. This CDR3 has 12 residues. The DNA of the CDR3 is TGTGCCAGCGGGGACGAGGCTCCTGAAGCTTTCTTT. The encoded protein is CASGDEAPEAFF.

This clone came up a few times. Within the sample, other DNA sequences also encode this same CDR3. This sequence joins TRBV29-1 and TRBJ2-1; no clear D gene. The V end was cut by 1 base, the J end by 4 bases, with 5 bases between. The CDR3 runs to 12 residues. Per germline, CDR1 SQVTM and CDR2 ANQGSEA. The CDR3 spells CSVEGGYNEQFF. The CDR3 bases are TGCAGCGTTGAAGGAGGTTACAATGAGCAGTTCTTC.

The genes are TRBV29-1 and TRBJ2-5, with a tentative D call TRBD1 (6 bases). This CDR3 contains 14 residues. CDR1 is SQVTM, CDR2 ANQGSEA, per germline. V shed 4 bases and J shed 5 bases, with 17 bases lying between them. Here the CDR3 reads CSVGTALMRETQYF. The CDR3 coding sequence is TGCAGCGTTGGGACAGCGCTTATGAGGGAGACCCAGTACTTC.

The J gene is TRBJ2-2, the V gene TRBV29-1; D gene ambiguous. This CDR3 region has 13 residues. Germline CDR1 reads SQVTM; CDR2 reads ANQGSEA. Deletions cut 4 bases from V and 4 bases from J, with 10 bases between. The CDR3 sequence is CSVGDGLTGELFF. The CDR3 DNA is TGCAGCGTTGGAGATGGCCTCACCGGGGAGCTGTTTTTT.

The CDR3, as DNA: TGTGCCAGTCAACGTGGTGGGCTGTTCTTCTTC. This encodes CASQRGGLFFF. The chain recombines TRBV27 with TRBJ2-1; D is uncertain. Trimming cost V 9 bases and J 16 bases, with 19 bases left between them. CDR3 length: 11 amino acids. The germline V gene encodes CDR1 MNHEY and CDR2 SMNVEV (reference sequence).